This TCR beta chain stems from a study of cytomegalovirus exposure and HLA in healthy donors. Study summary: Out of several hundred genotyped donors, 81% belonged to the Caucasian-associated ancestry cluster.

A remark on this clone: Its matching antigen is unknown.

The CDR3 spans 15 residues. CDR1 is MNHEY, CDR2 SVGAGI, per germline. With 2 bases clipped from V and 4 bases from J, the junction kept 8 bases outside the gene matches. General study results and limits: Productive status was seen about 90% or about 30% of the time for most TCR beta V segments in an earlier analysis.

Researchers ran the PCR with 60 Vbeta and 13 Jbeta primers. The protocol was immunoSEQ multiplex PCR, while the TCRdb copy is restricted to in-frame clones and leaves out a portion. The sample consists of fewer than 200,000 clones, nearly 80% of them appearing once. The chain is built from TRBV6-5 and TRBJ2-7; 7 nucleotides match TRBD1. The sequencing sample was made of PBMCs. The origin of this receptor is a female donor in good health and CMV-seronegative. In DNA, the CDR3 is TGTGCCAGCAGTTACGGTCATGCAGGGGGTTACGAGCAGTACTTC. It encodes CASSYGHAGGYEQYF.